Listed below are T cell receptor beta chains from one sample, sequenced in a study of T cell changes during pregnancy in multiple sclerosis. Assay: immunoSEQ multiplex PCR; the TCRdb copy retains only in-frame clones and omits some. The sample gives more than 65,000 clones, 90% to 95% of which show up once; about 0.93% is in the top ten. This material consisted of peripheral blood, taken in the first trimester of pregnancy. These receptors were obtained from a female donor with multiple sclerosis, enrolled in a pregnancy study. The conserved cysteine and the conserved F or W are not part of the CDR3 here. The order of the fields is clone size, J gene, V gene, CDR3 protein. Clone sizes are given selectively: once, few, many, or a class where the clone is expanded.

size: few; J: TRBJ1-1; V: TRBV19; CDR3: ASSISGPNTEAF
size: once; J: TRBJ2-7; V: TRBV5-4; CDR3: ASSLMPRGGYEQY
size: -; J: TRBJ2-3; V: TRBV5-1; CDR3: ASSPGNTDTQY
size: -; J: TRBJ2-1; V: TRBV7-3; CDR3: ASSLLAGSSYNEQF
size: -; J: TRBJ2-7; V: TRBV11-2; CDR3: ASSSTTGFGYEQY
size: -; J: TRBJ1-2; V: TRBV5-1; CDR3: ASSPMTGGYGYT
size: -; J: TRBJ2-2; V: TRBV18; CDR3: ASSLNSGSTGELF
size: -; J: TRBJ2-7; V: TRBV4-1; CDR3: ASSQWGEEGSYEQY
size: -; J: TRBJ2-4; V: TRBV6-6; CDR3: ASTHRGEGKNIQY
size: -; J: TRBJ2-5; V: TRBV6-6; CDR3: ASSTSGQGIETQY
size: -; J: TRBJ2-6; V: TRBV7-9; CDR3: ASSPTGQPSGANVLT
size: -; J: TRBJ1-2; V: TRBV7-8; CDR3: ASSPGRFSYGYT
size: -; J: TRBJ2-3; V: TRBV7-2; CDR3: ASSLQGGVMSADTQY
size: once; J: TRBJ2-3; V: TRBV9; CDR3: ASSPGQDRTDTQY
size: -; J: TRBJ1-3; V: TRBV5-1; CDR3: ASSLRGQSSGNTIY
size: -; J: TRBJ2-7; V: TRBV28; CDR3: ASNPSRFYEQY
size: -; J: TRBJ1-2; V: TRBV28; CDR3: ASTLPSGGIYGYT
size: few; J: TRBJ1-6; V: TRBV6-1; CDR3: ASTRTGGNSPLH